A selection of T cell receptor beta chains follows, all from one sample in a study of T cell repertoires in cytomegalovirus infection. TCRdb independently ran MiXCR on the reads; one entry per CDR3 protein. The sample has a few hundred thousand distinct CDR3 sequences, roughly 22% seen once; the top ten hold 18%. The material sequenced was CD8+ T cells from PBMCs. The origin of the receptors is a human donor in good health (CMV status not recorded). Some clones in this sample may be carry-over from other donors' samples. CDR3s include the opening cysteine and the closing phenylalanine or tryptophan. A D gene is named only where the DNA matches it firmly. Clone sizes are given selectively: once, few, many, or a class where the clone is expanded.

v_gene	j_gene	d_gene	abundance	CDR3aa	CDR3nt
TRBV13	TRBJ2-6	-	once	CASQSVDSGANVLTF	TGTGCCAGCCAAAGCGTCGATTCTGGGGCCAACGTCCTGACTTTC
TRBV6-6	TRBJ1-1	-	once	CASSYSTRGAALWSEDAFF	TGTGCCAGCAGTTACTCGACTAGAGGGGCCGCACTCTGGTCCGAAGATGCTTTCTTT
TRBV24-1	TRBJ2-3	-	-	CATSDVNQGSPDTQYF	TGTGCCACCAGTGATGTGAACCAGGGATCCCCAGATACGCAGTATTTT
TRBV12-3/TRBV12-4	TRBJ1-2	-	-	CASRPRTSRDGYTF	TGTGCCAGCAGGCCAAGGACGTCGAGGGATGGCTACACCTTC
TRBV29-1	TRBJ2-3	TRBD2	-	CSLQLAEDTDTQYF	TGCAGCCTCCAACTAGCGGAAGACACAGATACGCAGTATTTT
TRBV7-9	TRBJ2-1	TRBD2	many	CASSSGLAIHEQFF	TGTGCCAGCAGCTCGGGACTAGCAATCCATGAGCAGTTCTTC
TRBV27	TRBJ1-2	-	few	CASSPHPGLPNGYTF	TGTGCCAGCAGTCCACACCCGGGCCTCCCCAACGGCTACACCTTC
TRBV7-8	TRBJ2-3	-	many	CASGQGTDTQYF	TGTGCCAGCGGGCAGGGTACAGATACGCAGTATTTT
TRBV27	TRBJ1-5	-	-	CASSPAYTNNQPQHF	TGTGCCAGCAGTCCGGCATATACGAACAATCAGCCCCAGCATTTT
TRBV12-3/TRBV12-4	TRBJ2-7	-	once	CASSLTTYEYEQYF	TGTGCCAGCAGTTTAACGACCTATGAATACGAGCAGTACTTC
TRBV12-3/TRBV12-4	TRBJ1-4	-	-	CASSSAQDPTNEKLFF	TGTGCCAGCAGTTCCGCCCAGGATCCAACTAATGAAAAACTGTTTTTT
TRBV12-3/TRBV12-4	TRBJ1-1	-	-	CASSWAPRDPQTEAFF	TGTGCCAGCAGTTGGGCGCCAAGGGACCCCCAGACTGAAGCTTTCTTT
TRBV7-9	TRBJ2-1	-	-	CASSQDRASYNEQFF	TGTGCCAGCAGCCAGGACAGAGCTTCCTACAATGAGCAGTTCTTC
TRBV7-2	TRBJ1-6	-	many	CASSRQSNSPLHF	TGTGCCAGCAGCCGACAGTCTAATTCACCCCTCCACTTT
TRBV28	TRBJ1-2	-	-	CASSDRLEDYTF	TGTGCCAGCAGCGACAGGTTAGAGGACTACACCTTC
TRBV10-3	TRBJ2-7	-	few	CAISEGLFYEQYF	TGTGCCATCAGTGAAGGGTTATTCTACGAGCAGTACTTC
TRBV7-6	TRBJ2-2	TRBD2	many	CASSPEGGFNGELFF	TGTGCCAGCAGCCCGGAGGGAGGGTTTAACGGGGAGCTGTTTTTT
TRBV6-4	TRBJ2-4	-	few	CARRADRIAKNIQYF	TGTGCCAGAAGAGCAGACAGAATAGCCAAAAACATTCAGTACTTC